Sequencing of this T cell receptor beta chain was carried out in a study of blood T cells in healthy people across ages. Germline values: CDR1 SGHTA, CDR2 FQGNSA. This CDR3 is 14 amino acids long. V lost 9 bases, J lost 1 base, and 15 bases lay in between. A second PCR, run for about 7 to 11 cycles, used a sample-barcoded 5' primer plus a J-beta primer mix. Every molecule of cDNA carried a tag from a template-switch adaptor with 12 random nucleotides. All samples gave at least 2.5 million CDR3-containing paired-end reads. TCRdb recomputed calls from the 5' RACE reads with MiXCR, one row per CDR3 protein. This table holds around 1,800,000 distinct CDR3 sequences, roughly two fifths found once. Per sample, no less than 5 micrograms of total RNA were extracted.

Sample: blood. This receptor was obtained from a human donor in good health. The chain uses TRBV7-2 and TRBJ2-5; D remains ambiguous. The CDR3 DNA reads TGTGCCAGTAGCCGCGGACCGCTCCAAGAGACCCAGTACTTC. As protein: CASSRGPLQETQYF.